Detailed here is one T cell receptor (beta chain). Antigen: not known. This record belongs to a study of cytomegalovirus exposure and HLA in healthy donors. Study context: A prior analysis found some 110 million unique TCR beta sequences from some 200 million T cells.

Findings and limits, study-wide: Reported performance of the classifier showed diagnosis of cytomegalovirus status with high specificity and sensitivity.

The CDR3 runs 14 residues. Germline V gene sequence: CDR1 SGHRS, CDR2 YFSETQ. Between the trimmed V and J ends, which lost 1 base and 0 bases, there was a span of 7 bases. All the people who gave samples were healthy bone marrow donors. 13 Jbeta primers and 60 Vbeta primers were used for the PCR. As originally analysed: Roughly 80 million unique TCR beta chains, about 11 million of them shared, were counted by a later analysis. Only in-frame clones appear in the TCRdb table, and some are missing; sequencing was by immunoSEQ multiplex PCR. That table gives V, J and clone size, and the DNA gave D and trimming. The table records around 300,000 clones, about four fifths of them present only once.

The source material was PBMCs. The sequence was collected from a woman aged 40 to 50 in good health and CMV-seropositive. J is TRBJ1-1 and V is TRBV5-1; D not certain. CDR3 in amino acids: CASSLTELNTEAFF. The CDR3 nucleotides are TGCGCCAGCAGCTTGACAGAACTGAACACTGAAGCTTTCTTT.